Described below is a single T cell receptor (beta chain) sequence and its context. Its cognate antigen is unknown. Clones were read by immunoSEQ multiplex PCR, and TCRdb kept only the in-frame ones, dropping some. The repertoire holds 250,000 to 400,000 clones, with approximately 85% as singletons. These data are taken from a study of cytomegalovirus exposure and HLA in healthy donors. Study context: The platform used for the roughly 130 validation repertoires matched that of the approximately 620 first-cohort repertoires, a later analysis reported.

Study-level findings and limits: Cytomegalovirus status, reportedly, was diagnosed with high specificity and sensitivity by the classifier. According to a later analysis, TCR clusters from the first cohort tended to co-occur in the 90 to 150 validation repertoires. It was 150 to 200 TCR beta chains that were listed as cytomegalovirus-associated.

The germline V gene encodes CDR1 LGHNA and CDR2 YSLEER. CDR3 length equals 18 residues. The V segment lost 5 bases and the J segment 0 bases; nucleotides outside the gene matches: 15. The source is a man aged 25 to 40 in good health and CMV-seronegative. The specimen sequenced was PBMCs. The rearrangement uses TRBV4-3 and TRBJ1-2; 7 nucleotides line up with TRBD1. In DNA, the CDR3 is TGCGCCAGCAGCGCCAATTTCCCCTCCCAGGGGGCTAACTATGGCTACACCTTC. Protein product: CASSANFPSQGANYGYTF.